The rows below give T cell receptor beta chains drawn from one sample of a study of T cell repertoires in cytomegalovirus infection. TCRdb re-analysed the reads in MiXCR, keeping a single row per CDR3 protein. In the table there are about 740,000 distinct CDR3 sequences, less than 40% of which are singletons. The sequencing input was PBMCs. These receptor sequences come from a human donor in good health (CMV status not recorded). Some clones in this sample may be carry-over from other donors' samples. Each CDR3 is given with its conserved first and last residue. The order of the fields is J gene, clone size, D gene, CDR3 length, V gene, CDR3 protein, CDR3 DNA. D genes are given only for firm matches. Part of the rows lack a size; the others show once, few, many or a class for expanded clones.

J: TRBJ2-5; size: .; D: .; length: 17; V: TRBV29-1; CDR3: CSVEDTGSTHRGETQYF; DNA: TGCAGCGTTGAAGACACTGGGTCCACACACCGAGGGGAGACCCAGTACTTC
J: TRBJ2-1; size: few; D: TRBD2; length: 16; V: TRBV7-9; CDR3: CASRPISGSSYNEQFF; DNA: TGTGCCAGCAGGCCAATTAGCGGGAGCTCTTACAATGAGCAGTTCTTC
J: TRBJ1-4; size: .; D: .; length: 14; V: TRBV12-3/TRBV12-4; CDR3: CASSFFGGGEKLFF; DNA: TGTGCCAGCAGTTTCTTCGGGGGCGGAGAAAAACTGTTTTTT
J: TRBJ1-4; size: once; D: .; length: 14; V: TRBV6-6; CDR3: CASSTRGFGEKLFF; DNA: TGTGCCAGCAGTACCCGGGGGTTTGGTGAAAAACTGTTTTTT
J: TRBJ2-1; size: .; D: .; length: 13; V: TRBV5-6; CDR3: CASSADSDNEQFF; DNA: TGTGCCAGCAGCGCGGACTCTGACAATGAGCAGTTCTTC
J: TRBJ2-5; size: .; D: TRBD2; length: 15; V: TRBV19; CDR3: CASSTDWREFETQYF; DNA: TGTGCCAGTAGTACGGACTGGCGGGAGTTTGAGACCCAGTACTTC
J: TRBJ1-4; size: .; D: .; length: 15; V: TRBV20-1; CDR3: CSARTPQGGGEKLFF; DNA: TGCAGTGCTAGAACGCCTCAGGGTGGTGGTGAAAAACTGTTTTTT
J: TRBJ2-1; size: .; D: TRBD2; length: 15; V: TRBV5-5; CDR3: CASKGTSGTYNEQFF; DNA: TGTGCCAGCAAAGGGACTAGCGGGACCTACAATGAGCAGTTCTTC
J: TRBJ1-2; size: .; D: .; length: 13; V: TRBV5-6; CDR3: CASNPRHDYGYTF; DNA: TGTGCCAGCAACCCCAGACACGACTATGGCTACACCTTC
J: TRBJ2-1; size: .; D: TRBD1; length: 17; V: TRBV28; CDR3: CASSYNTIRQGWNEQFF; DNA: TGTGCCAGCAGTTATAATACCATCAGACAGGGCTGGAATGAGCAGTTCTTC
J: TRBJ2-3; size: .; D: .; length: 13; V: TRBV11-1; CDR3: CASSPGPYDTQYF; DNA: TGTGCCAGCAGCCCAGGACCTTACGATACGCAGTATTTT
J: TRBJ2-1; size: few; D: TRBD2; length: 18; V: TRBV14; CDR3: CASSQGSAGTSAYNEQFF; DNA: TGTGCCAGCAGCCAAGGGTCAGCCGGGACTAGCGCCTACAATGAGCAGTTCTTC
J: TRBJ1-1; size: .; D: TRBD1; length: 15; V: TRBV28; CDR3: CASRRGGQLNTEAFF; DNA: TGTGCCAGCAGACGGGGGGGACAGCTGAACACTGAAGCTTTCTTT
J: TRBJ2-3; size: .; D: TRBD1; length: 13; V: TRBV29-1; CDR3: CSAQPGGADTQYF; DNA: TGCAGCGCCCAACCAGGGGGCGCAGATACGCAGTATTTT
J: TRBJ2-3; size: .; D: TRBD2; length: 15; V: TRBV29-1; CDR3: CSVGTSGSMADTQYF; DNA: TGCAGCGTTGGTACTAGCGGGAGTATGGCCGATACGCAGTATTTT
J: TRBJ1-6; size: many; D: .; length: 15; V: TRBV12-3/TRBV12-4; CDR3: CASSPGQRLNSPLHF; DNA: TGTGCCAGCAGTCCGGGACAACGACTGAATTCACCCCTCCACTTT
J: TRBJ1-3; size: few; D: .; length: 15; V: TRBV11-2; CDR3: CASSSKTGNGNTIYF; DNA: TGTGCCAGCAGCTCCAAGACGGGAAATGGAAACACCATATATTTT
J: TRBJ2-7; size: .; D: .; length: 15; V: TRBV11-2; CDR3: CASSLDRWSSYEQYF; DNA: TGTGCCAGCAGCTTAGATCGATGGAGCTCCTACGAGCAGTACTTC
J: TRBJ1-2; size: few; D: .; length: 15; V: TRBV4-1; CDR3: CASSPGPGANYGYTF; DNA: TGCGCCAGCAGCCCCGGCCCGGGGGCTAACTATGGCTACACCTTC
J: TRBJ2-1; size: .; D: TRBD2; length: 17; V: TRBV6-8; CDR3: CASSYRLTSGGVNEQFF; DNA: TGTGCCAGCAGTTACCGCCTTACTAGCGGGGGGGTCAATGAGCAGTTCTTC
J: TRBJ2-2; size: many; D: .; length: 16; V: TRBV5-1; CDR3: CASSTSRGSNTGELFF; DNA: TGCGCCAGCAGCACCTCGAGAGGCTCGAACACCGGGGAGCTGTTTTTT
J: TRBJ2-7; size: .; D: .; length: 15; V: TRBV27; CDR3: CASSGTQGGGYEQYF; DNA: TGTGCCAGCAGTGGGACCCAGGGAGGGGGTTACGAGCAGTACTTC
J: TRBJ1-1; size: few; D: .; length: 15; V: TRBV18; CDR3: CASSPPNSPNTEAFF; DNA: TGTGCCAGCTCACCACCGAACAGCCCGAACACTGAAGCTTTCTTT
J: TRBJ2-1; size: .; D: TRBD2; length: 15; V: TRBV7-2; CDR3: CASSLEDGRLKEQFF; DNA: TGTGCCAGCAGCTTAGAGGACGGGAGGCTCAAAGAGCAGTTCTTC
J: TRBJ2-7; size: few; D: .; length: 12; V: TRBV7-9; CDR3: CASSLSGDDQYF; DNA: TGTGCCAGCAGCTTATCCGGGGACGACCAGTACTTC
J: TRBJ2-7; size: .; D: .; length: 12; V: TRBV23-1; CDR3: CASSQPKLDQYF; DNA: TGCGCCAGCAGTCAACCCAAACTTGATCAGTACTTC
J: TRBJ2-3; size: .; D: TRBD2; length: 17; V: TRBV7-2; CDR3: CASSWDVVAGGGDTQYF; DNA: TGTGCCAGCAGCTGGGACGTAGTGGCGGGGGGTGGAGATACGCAGTATTTT
J: TRBJ2-1; size: .; D: TRBD2; length: 16; V: TRBV5-4; CDR3: CASSRGGRKNNNEQFF; DNA: TGTGCCAGCAGCCGGGGGGGTCGTAAAAACAACAATGAGCAGTTCTTC
J: TRBJ1-1; size: few; D: .; length: 18; V: TRBV6-1; CDR3: CASSDFRSQPSMNTEAFF; DNA: TGTGCCAGCAGTGATTTTCGTTCACAGCCCTCGATGAACACTGAAGCTTTCTTT
J: TRBJ1-5; size: .; D: .; length: 16; V: TRBV2; CDR3: CASSTPGSKKNQPQHF; DNA: TGTGCCAGCAGTACCCCCGGGTCAAAAAAAAATCAGCCCCAGCATTTT
J: TRBJ2-3; size: .; D: TRBD2; length: 13; V: TRBV6-8; CDR3: CASESGVTDTQYF; DNA: TGTGCCAGCGAGAGCGGGGTCACAGATACGCAGTATTTT
J: TRBJ2-7; size: .; D: TRBD2; length: 12; V: TRBV28; CDR3: CASSSGTIKQYF; DNA: TGTGCCAGCAGTTCTGGGACTATCAAGCAGTACTTC
J: TRBJ1-2; size: .; D: TRBD1; length: 18; V: TRBV29-1; CDR3: CSVGEIGVLGQSNYGYTF; DNA: TGCAGCGTTGGCGAGATTGGGGTCTTGGGACAGTCGAACTATGGCTACACCTTC
J: TRBJ1-5; size: .; D: .; length: 13; V: TRBV12-5; CDR3: CASGLDKNQPQHF; DNA: TGTGCTAGTGGTTTGGACAAGAATCAGCCCCAGCATTTT
J: TRBJ1-4; size: .; D: TRBD1; length: 15; V: TRBV28; CDR3: CASSTTGTGDEKLFF; DNA: TGTGCCAGCAGTACAACCGGGACAGGGGATGAAAAACTGTTTTTT
J: TRBJ2-1; size: .; D: .; length: 11; V: TRBV6-1; CDR3: CASSGFNEQFF; DNA: TGTGCCAGCAGTGGATTCAATGAGCAGTTCTTC
J: TRBJ1-2; size: .; D: TRBD1; length: 12; V: TRBV29-1; CDR3: CSVGSTGGAYTF; DNA: TGCAGCGTTGGGTCCACAGGGGGCGCCTACACCTTC
J: TRBJ1-1; size: few; D: TRBD1; length: 15; V: TRBV24-1; CDR3: CATMGRQGTNTEAFF; DNA: TGTGCCACCATGGGGAGACAGGGGACCAACACTGAAGCTTTCTTT
J: TRBJ1-1; size: .; D: .; length: 20; V: TRBV4-1; CDR3: CASSQDLESVPTGWSTEAFF; DNA: TGCGCCAGCAGCCAAGATCTGGAGTCAGTCCCCACAGGGTGGAGCACTGAAGCTTTCTTT
J: TRBJ2-3; size: .; D: TRBD1; length: 14; V: TRBV5-1; CDR3: CASSLLGGADTQYF; DNA: TGCGCCAGCAGCTTGTTAGGGGGCGCAGATACGCAGTATTTT
J: TRBJ2-3; size: few; D: TRBD1; length: 15; V: TRBV7-8; CDR3: CASSQGQGRTDTQYF; DNA: TGTGCCAGCAGCCAGGGACAGGGGAGAACAGATACGCAGTATTTT
J: TRBJ2-5; size: few; D: .; length: 14; V: TRBV11-3; CDR3: CASSFGGPQGAQYF; DNA: TGTGCCAGCAGCTTTGGGGGGCCTCAGGGGGCCCAGTACTTC
J: TRBJ2-5; size: many; D: TRBD2; length: 16; V: TRBV7-2; CDR3: CASSLGGGGGQETQYF; DNA: TGTGCCAGCAGCTTAGGGGGTGGGGGGGGTCAAGAGACCCAGTACTTC
J: TRBJ2-5; size: few; D: .; length: 15; V: TRBV28; CDR3: CASSNMLRRQETQYF; DNA: TGTGCCAGCAGTAACATGCTCAGGCGTCAAGAGACCCAGTACTTC
J: TRBJ2-1; size: .; D: .; length: 12; V: TRBV29-1; CDR3: CSAQVSYNEQFF; DNA: TGCAGCGCCCAGGTCTCCTACAATGAGCAGTTCTTC